A selection of T cell receptor beta chains follows, all from one sample in a study of blood T cells in healthy people across ages. TCRdb processed the 5' RACE reads anew with MiXCR; each CDR3 protein has one entry. The sample has approximately 900,000 distinct CDR3 sequences, under 35% seen once; the top ten hold roughly a tenth. Another study also made use of these data, one on T cells of mothers and their children.

Sequencing was performed on blood. The receptors here all came from a woman aged 40 to 55 in good health. CDR3s include the opening cysteine and the closing phenylalanine or tryptophan. D genes are given only for firm matches. Not every row has a clone size; where given, it reads once, few, many or a size class.

D: NA; size: NA; J: TRBJ1-2; length: 13; V: TRBV7-2; DNA: TGTGCCAGCAGCTTAGACCCATCGTTCGGCTACACCTTC; CDR3: CASSLDPSFGYTF
D: TRBD2; size: few; J: TRBJ2-2; length: 15; V: TRBV20-1; DNA: TGCAGTGCTAGTTCCGCGGGGGGGCGCACCGGGGAGCTGTTTTTT; CDR3: CSASSAGGRTGELFF
D: NA; size: few; J: TRBJ2-7; length: 13; V: TRBV20-1; DNA: TGCAGTGTTTCCGTGGGGCTTTACTACGAGCAGTACTTC; CDR3: CSVSVGLYYEQYF
D: NA; size: NA; J: TRBJ1-2; length: 12; V: TRBV5-1; DNA: TGCGCCAGCAGCTTGGCCAGCTTTGGCTACACCTTC; CDR3: CASSLASFGYTF
D: NA; size: few; J: TRBJ1-3; length: 16; V: TRBV3-1; DNA: TGTGCCAGCAGCCTCGCGAGCGCAGGGAGGGGAAACACCATATATTTT; CDR3: CASSLASAGRGNTIYF
D: NA; size: NA; J: TRBJ1-4; length: 15; V: TRBV12-3/TRBV12-4; DNA: TGTGCCAGCAGTTTATTCCAGGTCGGGGATGAAAAACTGTTTTTT; CDR3: CASSLFQVGDEKLFF
D: NA; size: few; J: TRBJ1-5; length: 15; V: TRBV28; DNA: TGTGCCATCCCGATCAGGGTGGAGGGCAATCAGCCCCAGCATTTT; CDR3: CAIPIRVEGNQPQHF
D: NA; size: few; J: TRBJ1-3; length: 13; V: TRBV28; DNA: TGTGCCAGCAGCCAGTCCTCTGGAAACACCATATATTTT; CDR3: CASSQSSGNTIYF
D: TRBD1; size: many; J: TRBJ1-2; length: 15; V: TRBV12-5; DNA: TGTGCTAGTGGTTTGGGAGACAGGGGGCAGGAGGGCTACACCTTC; CDR3: CASGLGDRGQEGYTF
D: NA; size: few; J: TRBJ2-3; length: 15; V: TRBV20-1; DNA: TGCAGTGCCCATGCGGTGGTTGGATACCCAGATACGCAGTATTTT; CDR3: CSAHAVVGYPDTQYF
D: NA; size: NA; J: TRBJ2-7; length: 16; V: TRBV7-8; DNA: TGTGCCAGCAGCTTAGCGAGGAGAGGGGGGCGGCACGAGCAGTACTTC; CDR3: CASSLARRGGRHEQYF
D: NA; size: NA; J: TRBJ2-3; length: 18; V: TRBV5-1; DNA: TGCGCCAGCAGCTTGGAGACTAGCAGGGGGGCCAGCACAGATACGCAGTATTTT; CDR3: CASSLETSRGASTDTQYF
D: TRBD1; size: few; J: TRBJ2-7; length: 13; V: TRBV29-1; DNA: TGCAGCGTTGCGGCGAAGGGGGCCTCCGAGCAGTACTTC; CDR3: CSVAAKGASEQYF
D: NA; size: many; J: TRBJ2-5; length: 12; V: TRBV5-1; DNA: TGCGCCAGCAGCTCCTCTGAAGAGACCCAGTACTTC; CDR3: CASSSSEETQYF
D: NA; size: NA; J: TRBJ1-5; length: 12; V: TRBV20-1; DNA: TGCAGTGCTCAGCGGGGTGCTCAGCCCCAGCATTTT; CDR3: CSAQRGAQPQHF
D: NA; size: many; J: TRBJ2-7; length: 14; V: TRBV5-1; DNA: TGCGCCAGCAGCTCGGACTTCCGAGGGGGCGAGCAGTACTTC; CDR3: CASSSDFRGGEQYF
D: TRBD1; size: NA; J: TRBJ1-5; length: 15; V: TRBV27; DNA: TGTGCCAGCAGTTACAGGGGGATCGGCAATCAGCCCCAGCATTTT; CDR3: CASSYRGIGNQPQHF
D: NA; size: NA; J: TRBJ1-1; length: 13; V: TRBV28; DNA: TGTGCCAGCACCCCCATGCCGAACACTGAAGCTTTCTTT; CDR3: CASTPMPNTEAFF
D: TRBD1; size: once; J: TRBJ1-2; length: 16; V: TRBV12-5; DNA: TGTGCTAGTGGTTTGGTACTCAGCAGGGGGCTCTATGGCTACACCTTC; CDR3: CASGLVLSRGLYGYTF
D: NA; size: NA; J: TRBJ2-5; length: 13; V: TRBV5-5; DNA: TGTGCCAGCAGCTTGCCCTACCAAGAGACCCAGTACTTC; CDR3: CASSLPYQETQYF
D: NA; size: NA; J: TRBJ2-4; length: 16; V: TRBV25-1; DNA: TGTGCCAGCAGTGAGACAGCCATAATAGCCAAAAACATTCAGTACTTC; CDR3: CASSETAIIAKNIQYF
D: TRBD1; size: NA; J: TRBJ2-1; length: 14; V: TRBV19; DNA: TGTGCCAGTGCACGGGACAGGGGCTACAATGAGCAGTTCTTC; CDR3: CASARDRGYNEQFF
D: NA; size: few; J: TRBJ1-2; length: 13; V: TRBV20-1; DNA: TGCAGCTGCCGGCGGGGTGCGGCCTATGGCTACACCTTC; CDR3: CSCRRGAAYGYTF
D: TRBD1; size: few; J: TRBJ2-7; length: 13; V: TRBV14; DNA: TGTGCCAGTAGCCGAGGACAGGGGGACGAGCAGTACTTC; CDR3: CASSRGQGDEQYF
D: TRBD1; size: NA; J: TRBJ2-4; length: 20; V: TRBV7-2; DNA: TGTGCCAGCAGCTTAGCGCGTCGCCCCTGGGACAGGGCGAACGTAAACATTCAGTACTTC; CDR3: CASSLARRPWDRANVNIQYF
D: NA; size: few; J: TRBJ1-4; length: 13; V: TRBV28; DNA: TGTGCCAGCAGTGGACAAATTAGAGAAAAACTGTTTTTT; CDR3: CASSGQIREKLFF
D: TRBD2; size: many; J: TRBJ2-1; length: 16; V: TRBV20-1; DNA: TGCAGTGCTAGAGTCAACGGGCGGGGGTTATCCAATGAGCAGTTCTTC; CDR3: CSARVNGRGLSNEQFF